Shown below are 16 T cell receptor beta chains from a single sample sequenced in a study of Tregs in tolerant kidney transplant recipients. Clones were read by immunoSEQ multiplex PCR, and TCRdb kept only the in-frame ones, dropping some. The sample data list more than 45,000 clones. The specimen was CD4+ T cells from blood, collected before the transplant. The receptors shown here come from a human donor who received a combined kidney and bone marrow transplant.

A note on this clone: The DNA ends 3 residues before the CDR3 does, and the rest of the CDR3 is filled in from the germline J gene. This chain links TRBV29-1 with TRBJ2-7, with 7 bases aligning to TRBD2. Germline CDR1 reads SQVTM; CDR2 reads ANQGSEA. The CDR3 is 13 amino acids. V lost 3 bases to trimming and J lost 2 bases; unmatched junction nucleotides: 4. CDR3 DNA, as far as it was read: TGCAGCGTTGAGACTAGCCCAACCTACGAG. It is translated as CSVETSPTYE. The entire CDR3 sequence reads CSVETSPTYEQYF.

In regard to this clone: The read is 3 residues too short to cover the CDR3 end, so that end is filled in from the germline J gene. The chain carries TRBV6-1 and TRBJ2-5, with D possibly matching TRBD2 (6 bases). V shed 4 bases and J shed 2 bases, with 11 bases lying between them. This CDR3 is built from 14 residues. The V gene's germline CDR1 is MNHNS and CDR2 SASEGT. The covered CDR3 bases are TGTGCCAGCAGTGGCGGGACTTTTCAAGAGACC. It codes for CASSGGTFQET. The entire CDR3 reads CASSGGTFQETQYF.

With respect to this clone: Read data end 3 residues before the CDR3 end; the end is taken from the germline J gene. The chain carries TRBV5-1 and TRBJ1-3, with TRBD1 identical over 7 bases. Per the germline V gene, CDR1 is SGHRS and CDR2 is YFSETQ. CDR3 length: 17 residues. The junction had 8 bases not matched to a gene; V was cut back by 2 bases and J by 0 bases. This CDR3 reads CASSLTDRDSSGNTIYF. The CDR3 bases that were read are TGCGCCAGCAGCTTAACCGACCGGGACAGCTCTGGAAACACC.

As for this clone: Read sequence stops 3 residues before the CDR3 end, and the germline J gene provides the missing end. V is TRBV18 and J is TRBJ2-7; a weak D match, TRBD2 (6 bases). The CDR3 contains 14 residues. Germline V CDR1 and CDR2: KGHSH, LQKENI. The ends were cut back, 1 base at V and 2 bases at J, with 9 bases in the middle. The CDR3 bases that were read are TGTGCCAGCTCACCACGGGACTTAGCCTACGAG. Translated, it gives CASSPRDLAYE. The entire CDR3 sequence reads CASSPRDLAYEQYF. Drawing the rest from reference TRBV18 and TRBJ2-7, the complete variable domain is NAGVMQNPRHLVRRRGQEARLRCSPMKGHSHVYWYRQLPEEGLKFMVYLQKENIIDESGMPKERFSAEFPKEGPSILRIQQVVRGDSAAYFCASSPRDLAYEQYFGPGTRLTVT.

As for this clone: The observed sequence ends 3 residues before the CDR3 terminus, with the missing tail filled in from the germline J gene. V usage is TRBV19 and J usage is TRBJ2-1; weak D call: TRBD1 (6 bases). The germline gives CDR1 LNHDA, CDR2 SQIVND (reference sequence). Trimming stripped 6 bases from V and 1 base from J, with 13 bases between. There are 15 residues in the CDR3. The CDR3 bases that were read are TGTGCCAGTAGAACAACAGGGATATCCTACAATGAG. As protein: CASRTTGISYNE. From start to end, the CDR3 is CASRTTGISYNEQFF.

Worth noting for this clone: The DNA ends 3 residues before the CDR3 does, and the rest of the CDR3 is filled in from the germline J gene. This chain connects TRBV29-1 to TRBJ2-3; 10 bases fit TRBD2. Per the germline V gene, CDR1 is SQVTM and CDR2 is ANQGSEA. The CDR3 sequence is 16 residues long. V lost 0 bases and J lost 0; bases outside the gene matches: 3. The CDR3 sequence is CSVEDKGLASTDTQYF. CDR3 DNA (partial): TGCAGCGTTGAAGATAAGGGACTAGCGAGCACAGATACG.

The CDR3 protein is CASSPSGTSVSSTDTQYF. CDR3 bases read: TGTGCCAGCTCACCCTCCGGGACTAGCGTTTCTAGCACAGATACG. The chain couples TRBV18 to TRBJ2-3, with 10 positions matching TRBD2. The observed sequence ends 3 residues before the CDR3 terminus, with the missing tail filled in from the germline J gene. The CDR3 totals 18 residues. The J segment lost 0 bases and the V segment lost 3 bases, leaving 9 bases of the junction unmatched. From germline, CDR1 is KGHSH and CDR2 LQKENI.

On this clone itself: The read is 3 residues too short to cover the CDR3 end, so that end is filled in from the germline J gene. The chain employs TRBV4-1 and TRBJ2-6, with 8 nucleotides matching TRBD1. V lost 0 bases to trimming and J lost 4 bases; unmatched junction nucleotides: 8. The CDR3 length is 18 residues. CDR1 is MGHRA, CDR2 YSYEKL, per germline. The CDR3 loop is CASSQEWQGAGGANVLTF. The CDR3 bases that were read are TGCGCCAGCAGCCAAGAATGGCAGGGGGCGGGGGGGGCCAACGTC.

A word on this clone: The read is 3 residues too short to cover the CDR3 end, so that end is filled in from the germline J gene. This chain uses TRBV30 with TRBJ2-1; 8 bases fit TRBD2. Germline CDR1 GTSNPN, CDR2 SVGIG (reference sequence). V lost 2 bases, J lost 9 bases, and 6 bases stayed unmatched. The CDR3 is 13 amino acids. CDR3 DNA (partial): TGTGCCTGGAGTCGTCAGCGGGAGACTGAG. It codes for CAWSRQRETE. The entire CDR3 is CAWSRQRETEQFF.

CDR3 amino acids: CASSPNLSGANEQFF. The part of the CDR3 DNA that was read is TGCGCCAGCAGCCCCAACCTTAGCGGGGCCAATGAG. The chain recombines TRBV5-1 with TRBJ2-1; TRBD2 matches 8 bases. The observed sequence ends 3 residues before the CDR3 terminus, with the missing tail filled in from the germline J gene. This CDR3 contains 15 residues. Germline trimming cut 4 bases from V and 6 bases from J; bases unmatched to any gene: 9. Germline V gene sequence: CDR1 SGHRS, CDR2 YFSETQ.

About this clone itself: The CDR3 end falls 3 residues outside the read, so it is completed with the germline J gene. V usage is TRBV5-1 and J usage is TRBJ2-3; 7 nucleotides match TRBD2. The V gene's germline CDR1 is SGHRS and CDR2 YFSETQ. V dropped 3 bases and J dropped 0; count of bases not matched to a gene: 7. This CDR3 comprises 16 residues. The CDR3 sequence is CASSWGGSGSTDTQYF. Incomplete CDR3 DNA: TGCGCCAGCAGCTGGGGGGGTAGCGGGAGCACAGATACG.

Worth noting for this clone: The junction differs from germline at one of its ends, possibly a read error. With the read ending 3 residues before the CDR3 end, the germline J gene is used to fill in that end. The V and J genes are TRBV4-2 and TRBJ1-1; D unclear. The CDR3 covers 15 residues. The germline gives CDR1 LGHNA, CDR2 YNFKEQ. The CDR3 bases that were read are TGCGCCAGCAGCCAAGCAGCGGCCATGAACACTGAA. Amino acids: CASSQAAAMNTE. The entire CDR3 is CASSQAAAMNTEAFF.

Notes on this clone: The read stops 3 residues short of the end of the CDR3; the missing end is completed from the germline J gene. This sequence joins TRBV19 and TRBJ1-1; 9 positions agree with TRBD1. Germline CDR1 and CDR2: LNHDA and SQIVND (reference sequence). This CDR3 has 17 amino acids. The trim removed 4 bases at V and 3 bases at J, leaving 12 bases unmatched. CDR3 amino acids: CASSTETGQGADTEAFF. The DNA read from the CDR3 is TGTGCCAGTAGTACAGAAACGGGACAGGGAGCGGACACTGAA.

Incomplete CDR3 DNA: TGTGCCAGCAGCAACTTCGGACAGAACGACGAG. Protein product: CASSNFGQNDE. The full-length CDR3 reads as CASSNFGQNDEQYF. V is TRBV7-3 and J is TRBJ2-7; possibly TRBD1 for D (6 bases). The read terminates 3 residues before the CDR3 end, so the remaining end is supplied by the germline J gene. Germline V gene data show CDR1 as SGHTA and CDR2 as FQGTGA. The CDR3 spans 14 residues. The V end was cut by 5 bases, the J end by 5 bases, with 16 bases between.

As for this clone: From the germline J gene comes the end of the CDR3, since the read stops 3 residues before it. The chain couples TRBV7-9 to TRBJ2-7; D gene unclear. The V and J ends lost 1 base and 2 bases respectively, with 9 bases between them. The CDR3 covers 14 residues. Germline lookup yields CDR1 SEHNR and CDR2 FQNEAQ (reference sequence). CDR3: CASSLEATTYEQYF. CDR3 bases read: TGTGCCAGCAGCTTAGAAGCCACCACCTACGAG.

Comments on this clone: Read coverage stops 3 residues before the CDR3 terminus; the germline J gene supplies the remainder. This chain connects TRBV18 to TRBJ1-4; unclear D gene. The CDR3 is made up of 15 amino acids. The germline gives CDR1 KGHSH, CDR2 LQKENI. Between the trimmed V and J ends, which lost 3 bases and 5 bases, there was a span of 13 bases. CDR3: CASSPQFKPNEKLFF. CDR3 bases read: TGTGCCAGCTCACCCCAATTTAAGCCCAATGAAAAA.